Shown below are 14 T cell receptor beta chains from a single sample sequenced in a study of cytomegalovirus exposure and HLA in healthy donors. Amplification used 60 Vbeta primers and 13 Jbeta primers. Using immunoSEQ multiplex PCR, the repertoire was profiled, and TCRdb retains in-frame clones only, with some absent. The sample contains over 150,000 clones, over 65% of which appear only once. The sample taken for sequencing was PBMCs. All receptors derive from a man aged 25-45 years in good health and CMV-seronegative.

In its sample, this clone was seen once. The chain combines TRBV6-5 with TRBJ2-5; 7 bases are shared with TRBD2. CDR3 length equals 16 residues. Unmatched junction bases numbered 8, after V lost 2 bases and J lost 2 bases. From germline, CDR1 is MNHEY and CDR2 SVGAGI. The CDR3 is CASSYKPSGGQETQYF. CDR3 nucleotides: TGTGCCAGCAGTTACAAGCCTAGCGGCGGGCAAGAGACCCAGTACTTC.

On this clone: An end of the junction differs from the germline gene, which may be a read error. The chain uses TRBV30 and TRBJ1-2; 9 bases are shared with TRBD1. Germline CDR1 and CDR2: GTSNPN and SVGIG (reference sequence). This CDR3 contains 14 residues. The DNA of the CDR3 is TGTGCCTGGAGTCCGGACAGGGGCTCGGGTGGCTACCCCTTC. Translating gives CAWSPDRGSGGYPF.

The chain combines TRBV5-4 with TRBJ2-7, with D possibly matching TRBD2 (6 bases). Per germline, CDR1 SGHNT and CDR2 YYREEE (reference sequence). The CDR3 totals 15 residues. Trimming removed 4 bases from V and 4 bases from J, with 18 bases in between. CDR3 protein: CASSAEGGEAYEQYF. The CDR3 bases are TGTGCCAGCAGCGCCGAAGGAGGGGAGGCGTACGAGCAGTACTTC.

The chain combines TRBV6-6 with TRBJ2-6; TRBD1 agrees at 8 bases. This CDR3 has 15 residues. Losses at the gene ends were 5 bases for V and 0 bases for J; bases not matched to a gene: 0. The germline CDR1 and CDR2 sequences are MNHNY and SVGAGI (reference sequence). The CDR3 sequence: CASSTGGSGANVLTF. CDR3 coding DNA: TGTGCCAGCAGTACAGGGGGCTCTGGGGCCAACGTCCTGACTTTC.

The V call is TRBV4-2, the J call TRBJ2-3; 8 positions match TRBD1. CDR1 is LGHNA, CDR2 YNFKEQ, per germline. V trimming: 1 base; J trimming: 4 bases; junction bases outside the gene matches: 7. The CDR3 contains 16 residues. The CDR3 bases are TGTGCCAGCAGCCAAGGGGGGCAGGGGGCAGCAGATACGCAGTATTTT. Protein product: CASSQGGQGAADTQYF.

The J gene is TRBJ1-4, the V gene TRBV28; TRBD1 aligns across 8 bases. CDR1 is MDHEN, CDR2 SYDVKM, per germline. The CDR3 covers 16 residues. V lost 1 base to trimming and J lost 6 bases; unmatched junction nucleotides: 7. CDR3 nucleotides: TGTGCCAGCAGTTTATTCCAGGGGGCGGATCATGAAAAACTGTTTTTT. Protein product: CASSLFQGADHEKLFF. Complete variable domain (other parts from reference TRBV28 and TRBJ1-4): DVKVTQSSRYLVKRTGEKVFLECVQDMDHENMFWYRQDPGLGLRLIYFSYDVKMKEKGDIPEGYSVSREKKERFSLILESASTNQTSMYLCASSLFQGADHEKLFFGSGTQLSVL.

V gene TRBV7-9 combines with J gene TRBJ2-3; 7 bases line up with TRBD2. J was trimmed by 1 base and V by 5 bases; bases with no gene match: 9. Germline V gene sequence: CDR1 SEHNR, CDR2 FQNEAQ (reference sequence). The CDR3 is made up of 16 amino acids. CDR3 nucleotide sequence: TGTGCCAGCAGCCCGGTCACGGGGGGACGCACAGATACGCAGTATTTT. Amino acid sequence: CASSPVTGGRTDTQYF. The complete variable domain, with remaining parts taken from reference TRBV7-9 and TRBJ2-3, reads DTGVSQNPRHKITKRGQNVTFRCDPISEHNRLYWYRQTLGQGPEFLTYFQNEAQLEKSRLLSDRFSAERPKGSFSTLEIQRTEQGDSAMYLCASSPVTGGRTDTQYFGPGTRLTVL.

This clone was counted between two and nine times. The V gene is TRBV19, the J gene TRBJ1-2; 8 nucleotides line up with TRBD1. V lost 5 bases to trimming and J lost 4 bases; unmatched junction nucleotides: 6. Germline assignment: CDR1 LNHDA and CDR2 SQIVND (reference sequence). The CDR3 totals 14 residues. The CDR3 region is CASSSGQGSYGYTF. The DNA of the CDR3 is TGTGCCAGTAGTTCCGGACAGGGAAGCTATGGCTACACCTTC.

V gene TRBV28 combines with J gene TRBJ1-2; D is uncertain. CDR1 is MDHEN and CDR2 is SYDVKM in the germline V gene. The CDR3 covers 16 residues. V dropped 2 bases and J dropped 6 bases, with 19 bases sitting between them. DNA of the CDR3: TGTGCCAGCAGTTTAGCGGCGCCAAGCCTTTCCAATGGCTACACCTTC. This codes for CASSLAAPSLSNGYTF.

This clone was counted between two and nine times. The chain combines TRBV6-1 with TRBJ1-1; a weak D match, TRBD1 (5 bases). This CDR3 is 16 amino acids long. V lost 2 bases to trimming and J lost 5 bases, with 18 bases between them. From germline, CDR1 is MNHNS and CDR2 SASEGT. The DNA for the CDR3 is TGTGCCAGCAGTGAATCCAATTTAATCGGGGGGACTGAAGCTTTCTTT. Encoded protein: CASSESNLIGGTEAFF.

This clone appeared a single time. The chain joins TRBV4-3 to TRBJ1-1; 8 positions match TRBD1. Looked up from germline, CDR1 is LGHNA and CDR2 is YSLEER. V gave up 3 bases and J gave up 0 bases; unmatched junction bases: 12. The CDR3 length is 18 residues. This chain's CDR3 is CASSHTQGARGMNTEAFF. The CDR3 DNA reads as TGCGCCAGCAGCCATACCCAGGGGGCCCGAGGCATGAACACTGAAGCTTTCTTT.

The J gene is TRBJ2-5, the V gene TRBV28; 7 nucleotides align to TRBD1. The V gene's germline CDR1 is MDHEN and CDR2 SYDVKM. Germline trimming cut 9 bases from V and 5 bases from J; bases unmatched to any gene: 9. CDR3 length: 13 amino acids. CDR3 amino acids: CASKTGLRETQYF. The CDR3 nucleotides read TGTGCCAGTAAGACAGGGCTCCGGGAGACCCAGTACTTC.

This sequence joins TRBV21-1 and TRBJ1-5; the DNA was not compared with TRBD1, the D call given in the table. TRBV21-1 is noted as a pseudogene. The CDR3 contains 17 residues. The CDR3 DNA sequence: TGTGCCAGCAGCAAAGCGGGGAGACAGGGACGAAATCAGCCCCAGCATTTT. It codes for CASSKAGRQGRNQPQHF.

The genes are TRBV15 and TRBJ2-3; the match to TRBD2 covers 13 bases. The CDR3 has 17 amino acids. In germline, CDR1 is LNHNV, CDR2 YYDKDF (reference sequence). V shed 5 bases, J shed 1 base, and the junction held 6 bases outside the gene matches. DNA for the CDR3: TGTGCCACCAGCCCACTAGCGGGGGGGCTCGGCACAGATACGCAGTATTTT. The encoded protein is CATSPLAGGLGTDTQYF.